The present T cell receptor (beta chain) was sequenced within a study of beta chain features in type 1 diabetes. Every isolated RNA sample was fully reverse transcribed, so sequencing captured expressed TCRB transcripts. Some clones are missing from TCRdb's copy, which holds only in-frame ones; the method was immunoSEQ multiplex PCR. The sample lists a few hundred thousand clones; more than 12% were seen once. Regarding this clone: The antigen remains undetermined.

Whole-study results and caveats: VDJ junctions in type 1 diabetes patients carried more deletions and fewer insertions. Researchers caution that PCR might favor shorter templates, equally among patients and controls. Since sequencing was performed on cDNA, cells with high TCR expression could be over-represented.

A sort by CD45RO/CCR7/CD25/CD127/CD95/CD27 yielded CD4+ naive, central memory, regulatory and stem cell-like memory cells. Germline lookup yields CDR1 SGDLS and CDR2 YYNGEE. V dropped 4 bases and J dropped 5; count of bases not matched to a gene: 7. The CDR3 spans 15 residues. This chain joins TRBV9 and TRBJ2-7; 12 nucleotides align to TRBD1. The sample taken for sequencing was naive CD4+ T cells from blood. The receptor was derived from a young woman in good health. CDR3 in DNA: TGTGCCAGCAGCTTCGAGGGGACAGGGGGCGACGAGCAGTACTTC. It yields the protein CASSFEGTGGDEQYF.